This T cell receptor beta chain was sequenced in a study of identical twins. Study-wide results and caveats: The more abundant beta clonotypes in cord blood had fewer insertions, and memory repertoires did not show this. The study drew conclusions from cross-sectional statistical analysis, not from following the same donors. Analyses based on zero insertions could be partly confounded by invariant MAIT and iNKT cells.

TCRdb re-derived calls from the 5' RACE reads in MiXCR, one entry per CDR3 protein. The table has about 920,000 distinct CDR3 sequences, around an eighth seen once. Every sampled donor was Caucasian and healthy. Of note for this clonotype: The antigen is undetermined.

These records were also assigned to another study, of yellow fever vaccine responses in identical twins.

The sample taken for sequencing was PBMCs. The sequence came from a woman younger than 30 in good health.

CDR3 residues: CASSQDVREGPYNEQFF. The CDR3 DNA is TGCGCCAGCAGCCAAGATGTGCGGGAGGGTCCCTACAATGAGCAGTTCTTC. The rearrangement links TRBV4-1 to TRBJ2-1; the match to TRBD2 covers 9 bases. The length of the CDR3 is 17 residues. Germline lookup yields CDR1 MGHRA and CDR2 YSYEKL. J gave up 2 bases and V 0 bases, and 5 bases lay outside the gene matches.